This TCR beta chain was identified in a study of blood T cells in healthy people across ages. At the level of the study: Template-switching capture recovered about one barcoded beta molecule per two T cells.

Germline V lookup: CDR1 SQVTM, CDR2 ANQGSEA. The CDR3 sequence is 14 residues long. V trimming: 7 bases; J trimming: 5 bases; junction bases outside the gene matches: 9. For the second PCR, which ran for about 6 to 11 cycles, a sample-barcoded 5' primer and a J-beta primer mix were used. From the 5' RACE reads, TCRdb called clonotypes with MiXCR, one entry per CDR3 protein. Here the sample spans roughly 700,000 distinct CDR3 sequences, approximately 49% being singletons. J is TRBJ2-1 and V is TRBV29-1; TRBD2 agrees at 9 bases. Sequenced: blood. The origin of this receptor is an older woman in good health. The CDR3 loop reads CSAAGGYEHNEQFF. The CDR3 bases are TGCAGCGCAGCGGGAGGCTACGAACACAATGAGCAGTTCTTC.